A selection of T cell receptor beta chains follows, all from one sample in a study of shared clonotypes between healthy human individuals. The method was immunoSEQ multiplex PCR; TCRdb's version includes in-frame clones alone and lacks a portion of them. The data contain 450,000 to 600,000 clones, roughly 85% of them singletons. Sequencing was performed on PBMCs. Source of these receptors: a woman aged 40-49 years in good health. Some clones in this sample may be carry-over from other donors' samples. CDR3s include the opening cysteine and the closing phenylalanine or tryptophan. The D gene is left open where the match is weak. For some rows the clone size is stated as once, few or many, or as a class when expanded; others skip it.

DNA: TGTGCCTGGAGAAGGACAGGGTTCTCCTACGAGCAGTACTTC; CDR3: CAWRRTGFSYEQYF; D: TRBD1; V: TRBV30; J: TRBJ2-7; size: -
DNA: TGTGCCAGCTCGGTCAATGAGCAGTTCTTC; CDR3: CASSVNEQFF; D: -; V: TRBV27; J: TRBJ2-1; size: -
DNA: TGTGCCAGCAGTCCACAATCGGGGACCTTTGGAAACACCATATATTTT; CDR3: CASSPQSGTFGNTIYF; D: -; V: TRBV28; J: TRBJ1-3; size: -
DNA: TGTGCCAGCAGCCTGCAGGGGCTTAACCAAGAGACCCAGTACTTC; CDR3: CASSLQGLNQETQYF; D: -; V: TRBV9; J: TRBJ2-5; size: -
DNA: TGTGCCAGCAGTCGACAGTGGAGCTACGAGCAGTACTTC; CDR3: CASSRQWSYEQYF; D: -; V: TRBV28; J: TRBJ2-7; size: -
DNA: TGCGCCAGCAGCCAAGACGGCGGGAGTAGATACGAGCAGTACTTC; CDR3: CASSQDGGSRYEQYF; D: TRBD2; V: TRBV4-1; J: TRBJ2-7; size: -
DNA: TGTGCCAGCAGCTTAGGAGGGACCCTCCGCAATGAGCAGTTCTTC; CDR3: CASSLGGTLRNEQFF; D: -; V: TRBV7-8; J: TRBJ2-1; size: -
DNA: TGTGCCAGCAGCTTAGTCCTTGGGACAGGGGATGAAAAACTGTTTTTT; CDR3: CASSLVLGTGDEKLFF; D: TRBD1; V: TRBV11-2; J: TRBJ1-4; size: once
DNA: TGTGCCATCAGTGAACTAGATCGCCTCACCGAGCAGTACTTC; CDR3: CAISELDRLTEQYF; D: -; V: TRBV10-3; J: TRBJ2-7; size: -
DNA: TGTGCCAGCAGCCCGGACAGGGAAAATGAAAAACTGTTTTTT; CDR3: CASSPDRENEKLFF; D: TRBD1; V: TRBV7-9; J: TRBJ1-4; size: few
DNA: TGCGCCAGCAGCTCAGGGGAGCAAGAGACCCAGTACTTC; CDR3: CASSSGEQETQYF; D: -; V: TRBV5-1; J: TRBJ2-5; size: -
DNA: TGCGCCAGCAGTCAATCGGGACGGGAGAAGGGGCCAGATACGCAGTATTTT; CDR3: CASSQSGREKGPDTQYF; D: -; V: TRBV23-1; J: TRBJ2-3; size: few
DNA: TGTGCCACCAGCAGAGGGATTAGCGGGTCCTACGAGCAGTACTTC; CDR3: CATSRGISGSYEQYF; D: TRBD2; V: TRBV15; J: TRBJ2-7; size: once
DNA: TGTGCCAGCAGCCAAGAGGAGCGGGAGGGCCCCTACGAGCAGTACTTC; CDR3: CASSQEEREGPYEQYF; D: TRBD2; V: TRBV4-2; J: TRBJ2-7; size: -
DNA: TGTGCCAGCAGCTCTCCAGGAGAAGGAGGGCAAGAGACCCAGTACTTC; CDR3: CASSSPGEGGQETQYF; D: -; V: TRBV5-4; J: TRBJ2-5; size: -
DNA: TGTGCCAGCAGCTTAGTCGGGCAGGGGAATGGCTACACCTTC; CDR3: CASSLVGQGNGYTF; D: -; V: TRBV7-2; J: TRBJ1-2; size: -
DNA: TGCAGCGTTGAAGGCGCTAGCGGGAATGAGCAGTTCTTC; CDR3: CSVEGASGNEQFF; D: TRBD2; V: TRBV29-1; J: TRBJ2-1; size: -
DNA: TGTGCCACCACCGGGGGGGCGGGAGTCGGGCCCTACGAGCAGTACTTC; CDR3: CATTGGAGVGPYEQYF; D: TRBD2; V: TRBV28; J: TRBJ2-7; size: -
DNA: TGTGCCAGCAGTTTCGTTGGGGACAGCACAGATACGCAGTATTTT; CDR3: CASSFVGDSTDTQYF; D: -; V: TRBV27; J: TRBJ2-3; size: once
DNA: TGTGCCTGGGAAGGACAGGGACACTATGGCTACACCTTC; CDR3: CAWEGQGHYGYTF; D: TRBD1; V: TRBV30; J: TRBJ1-2; size: -
DNA: TGTGCCAGCAATGGTGAAGGCGCACGATACAATGAGCAGTTCTTC; CDR3: CASNGEGARYNEQFF; D: -; V: TRBV9; J: TRBJ2-1; size: -
DNA: TGCAGCGTTTACGGGGCAGCGGGAGATAAAGCAGATACGCAGTATTTT; CDR3: CSVYGAAGDKADTQYF; D: TRBD2; V: TRBV29-1; J: TRBJ2-3; size: -
DNA: TGTGCCAGTAGTATTCAGTCTCCCTACAATGAGCAGTTCTTC; CDR3: CASSIQSPYNEQFF; D: -; V: TRBV19; J: TRBJ2-1; size: once